The TCR beta chain described here comes from a study of CD8 T cells in ankylosing spondylitis. Study results and limitations: Peripheral blood samples showed relatively rare disease-linked clones, and these clones were CD8+. Disease-linked clones reportedly showed significant enrichment in matched ankylosing spondylitis synovial fluid. A TCR beta motif of seven or eight highly homologous variants appeared characteristic of ankylosing spondylitis blood.

This clonotype was counted many times. Antigen unknown. A quantitative 5'-RACE method, one with molecular barcodes, was used to make TCR beta libraries. TCRdb recomputed calls from the 5' RACE reads with MiXCR, one row per CDR3 protein. Counted here are about 92,000 distinct CDR3 sequences, about 9% occurring once; the ten biggest clones make up just over 5%. Germline CDR1 reads SGHTA; CDR2 reads FQGTGA. Deletions cut 6 bases from V and 3 bases from J, with 12 bases between. CDR3 size: 13 residues. The sequenced material came from blood, either unsorted or a sorted T cell fraction (not recorded which). This clonotype was obtained from a male donor with ankylosing spondylitis or in good health (not recorded which). J is TRBJ2-7 and V is TRBV7-3; unclear D gene. CDR3 sequence (DNA): TGTGCCAGCAGTTTTAAGCCTAGCTACGAGCAGTACTTC. Amino acid sequence: CASSFKPSYEQYF.